This T cell receptor (beta chain) originates from a study of CD8 T cells in ankylosing spondylitis. Preparation of TCR beta libraries was done by quantitative 5'-RACE with molecular barcodes. One entry per CDR3 protein, called by TCRdb with MiXCR from the 5' RACE reads. The profile covers some 840,000 distinct CDR3 sequences, with roughly 12% appearing a single time and approximately 0.5% taken by the ten largest. Germline V gene sequence: CDR1 SGHTA, CDR2 FQGNSA. Trimming cost V 5 bases and J 8 bases, with 19 bases left between them. CDR3 size: 15 residues. As to this clonotype: Antigen specificity is unknown.

Study results and limitations: As for the disease-linked clones, they showed a CD8+ phenotype and occurred at relatively low frequencies in peripheral blood. Earlier authors reported some of these motif variants in reactive arthritis synovial fluid and blood. The clones that were linked to disease were reported to be significantly enriched in matched synovial fluid samples from ankylosing spondylitis patients. Apparently characteristic of ankylosing spondylitis blood was a TCR beta motif (eight highly homologous variants).

The clonotype was recovered from a male donor with ankylosing spondylitis. Sequencing used blood, either unsorted or a sorted T cell fraction (not recorded which). The chain couples TRBV7-2 to TRBJ2-1; unclear D gene. In DNA, the CDR3 is TGTGCCAGCAGCGTACCTAGTTTTGGCGCCGATGAGCAGTTCTTC. Translating gives CASSVPSFGADEQFF.